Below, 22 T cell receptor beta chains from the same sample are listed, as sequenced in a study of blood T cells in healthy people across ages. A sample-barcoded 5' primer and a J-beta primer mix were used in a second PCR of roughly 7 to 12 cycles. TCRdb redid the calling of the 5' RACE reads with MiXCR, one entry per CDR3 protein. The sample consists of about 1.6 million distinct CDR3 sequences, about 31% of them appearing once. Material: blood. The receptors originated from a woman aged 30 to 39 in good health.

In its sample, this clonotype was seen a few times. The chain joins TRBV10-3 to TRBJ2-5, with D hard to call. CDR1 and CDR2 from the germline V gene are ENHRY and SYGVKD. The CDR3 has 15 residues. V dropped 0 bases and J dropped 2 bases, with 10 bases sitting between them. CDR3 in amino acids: CAISESANRQETQYF. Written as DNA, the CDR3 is TGTGCCATCAGTGAGTCGGCCAATAGACAAGAGACCCAGTACTTC.

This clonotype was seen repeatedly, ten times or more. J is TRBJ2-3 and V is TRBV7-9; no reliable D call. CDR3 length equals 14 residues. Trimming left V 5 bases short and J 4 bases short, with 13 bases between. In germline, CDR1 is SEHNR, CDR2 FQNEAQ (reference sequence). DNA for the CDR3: TGTGCCAGCAGCCTTCAAGCTAACGCAGATACGCAGTATTTT. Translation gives CASSLQANADTQYF.

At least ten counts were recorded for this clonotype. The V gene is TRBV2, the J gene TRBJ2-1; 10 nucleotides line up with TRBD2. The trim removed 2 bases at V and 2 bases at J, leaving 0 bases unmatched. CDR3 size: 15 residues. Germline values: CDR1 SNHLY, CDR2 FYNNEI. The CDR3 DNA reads TGTGCCAGCAGTGAAACTAGCGGGACCTACAATGAGCAGTTCTTC. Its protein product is CASSETSGTYNEQFF.

CDR3: CASSVVAGSETQYF. In DNA, the CDR3 is TGTGCCAGCAGCGTCGTAGCGGGGTCAGAGACCCAGTACTTC. V gene TRBV28 combines with J gene TRBJ2-5; 8 bases line up with TRBD2. CDR1 and CDR2 (germline): MDHEN, SYDVKM. Trimming at V came to 6 bases and at J to 4 bases, leaving 7 bases not matched to a gene. The CDR3 is 14 residues long.

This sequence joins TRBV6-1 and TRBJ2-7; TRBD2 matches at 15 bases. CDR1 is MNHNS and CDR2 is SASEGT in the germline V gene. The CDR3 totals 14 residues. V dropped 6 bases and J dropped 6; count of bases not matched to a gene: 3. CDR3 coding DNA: TGTGCCAGCAGGGGGGGACTAGCGGGAGGCGAGCAGTACTTC. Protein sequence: CASRGGLAGGEQYF.

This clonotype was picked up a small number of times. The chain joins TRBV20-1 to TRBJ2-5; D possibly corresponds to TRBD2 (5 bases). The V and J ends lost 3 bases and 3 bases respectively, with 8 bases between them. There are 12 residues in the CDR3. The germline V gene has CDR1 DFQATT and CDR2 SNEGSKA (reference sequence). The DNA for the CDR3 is TGCAGTGCTAGCCCCGGGGAAGAGACCCAGTACTTC. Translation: CSASPGEETQYF.

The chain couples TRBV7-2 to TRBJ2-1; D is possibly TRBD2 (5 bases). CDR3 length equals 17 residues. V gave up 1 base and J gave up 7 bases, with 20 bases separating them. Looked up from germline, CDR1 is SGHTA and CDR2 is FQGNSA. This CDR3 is CASSLGGRASLSNEQFF. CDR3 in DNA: TGTGCCAGCAGCTTAGGGGGTAGGGCTAGCCTCTCTAATGAGCAGTTCTTC.

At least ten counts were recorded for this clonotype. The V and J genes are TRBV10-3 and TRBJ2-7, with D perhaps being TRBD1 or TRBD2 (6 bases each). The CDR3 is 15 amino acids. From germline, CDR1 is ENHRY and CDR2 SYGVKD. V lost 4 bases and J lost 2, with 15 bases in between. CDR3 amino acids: CAISAGALTTYEQYF. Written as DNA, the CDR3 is TGTGCCATCAGTGCGGGGGCCTTGACCACCTACGAGCAGTACTTC.

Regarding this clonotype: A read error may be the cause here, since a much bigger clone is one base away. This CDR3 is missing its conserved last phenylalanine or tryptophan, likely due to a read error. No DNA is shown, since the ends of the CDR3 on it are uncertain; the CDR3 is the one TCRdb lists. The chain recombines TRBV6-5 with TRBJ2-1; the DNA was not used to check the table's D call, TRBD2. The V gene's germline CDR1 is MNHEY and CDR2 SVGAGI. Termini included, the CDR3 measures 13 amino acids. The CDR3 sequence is CASSATQLAGWFV.

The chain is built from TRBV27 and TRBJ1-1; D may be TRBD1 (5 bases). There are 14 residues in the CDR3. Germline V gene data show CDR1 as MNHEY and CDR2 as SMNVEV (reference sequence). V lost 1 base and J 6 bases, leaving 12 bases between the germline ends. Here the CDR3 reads CASSLYYGTAEAFF. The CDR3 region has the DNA TGTGCCAGCAGTTTATATTACGGGACCGCTGAAGCTTTCTTT.

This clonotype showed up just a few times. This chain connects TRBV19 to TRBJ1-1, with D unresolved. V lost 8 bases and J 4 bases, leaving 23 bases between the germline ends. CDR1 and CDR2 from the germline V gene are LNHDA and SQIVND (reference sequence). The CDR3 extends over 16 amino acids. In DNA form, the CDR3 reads TGTGCCAGTTCTAAGATCGGAATCGGGCGGAGCACTGAAGCTTTCTTT. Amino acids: CASSKIGIGRSTEAFF.

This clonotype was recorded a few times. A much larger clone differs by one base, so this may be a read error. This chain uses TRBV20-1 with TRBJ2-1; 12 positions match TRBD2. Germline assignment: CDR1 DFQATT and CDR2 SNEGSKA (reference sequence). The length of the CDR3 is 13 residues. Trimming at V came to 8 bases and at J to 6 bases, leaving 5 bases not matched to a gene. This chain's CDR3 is CSNLAGGGNEQFF. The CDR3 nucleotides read TGCAGTAATCTAGCGGGAGGGGGCAATGAGCAGTTCTTC.

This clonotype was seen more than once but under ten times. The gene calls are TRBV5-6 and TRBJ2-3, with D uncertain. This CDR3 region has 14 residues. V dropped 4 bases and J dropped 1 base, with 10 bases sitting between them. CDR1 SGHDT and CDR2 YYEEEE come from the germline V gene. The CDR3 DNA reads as TGTGCCAGCAGCAGCATTGACGGCACAGATACGCAGTATTTT. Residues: CASSSIDGTDTQYF. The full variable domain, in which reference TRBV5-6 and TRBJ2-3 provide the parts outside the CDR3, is DAGVTQSPTHLIKTRGQQVTLRCSPKSGHDTVSWYQQALGQGPQFIFQYYEEEERQRGNFPDRFSGHQFPNYSSELNVNALLLGDSALYLCASSSIDGTDTQYFGPGTRLTVL.

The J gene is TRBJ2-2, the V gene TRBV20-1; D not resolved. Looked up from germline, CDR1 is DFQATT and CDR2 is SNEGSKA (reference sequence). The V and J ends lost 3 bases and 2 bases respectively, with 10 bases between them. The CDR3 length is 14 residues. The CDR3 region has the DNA TGCAGTGCTAGTCGTCTGCTTAACACCGGGGAGCTGTTTTTT. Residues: CSASRLLNTGELFF.

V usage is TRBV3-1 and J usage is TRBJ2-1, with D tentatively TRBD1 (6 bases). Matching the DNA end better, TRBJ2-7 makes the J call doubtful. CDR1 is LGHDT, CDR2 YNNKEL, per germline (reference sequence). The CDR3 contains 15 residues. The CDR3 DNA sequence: TGTGCCAGCAGCCTCTCCACGACAGGTCCCTACGAGCAGTACTTC. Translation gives CASSLSTTGPYEQYF.

CDR3 sequence: CSARVPGQGGNQPQHF. For the CDR3, the DNA is TGCAGTGCTAGAGTTCCGGGACAGGGCGGCAATCAGCCCCAGCATTTT. This chain joins TRBV20-1 and TRBJ1-5, with TRBD1 matching over 9 bases. The CDR3 loop spans 16 amino acids. CDR1 is DFQATT and CDR2 is SNEGSKA in the germline V gene (reference sequence). The junction had 6 bases not matched to a gene; V was cut back by 1 base and J by 2 bases.

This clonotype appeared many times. For the CDR3, the DNA is TGCAGCGTTGACGAGACCCCGAAAGGAGGTGAGCAGTTCTTC. Translated, it gives CSVDETPKGGEQFF. The chain is built from TRBV29-1 and TRBJ2-1, with TRBD2 as a possible D gene (5 bases). Germline V gives CDR1 SQVTM, CDR2 ANQGSEA. The ends were cut back, 3 bases at V and 9 bases at J, with 18 bases in the middle. The CDR3 contains 14 residues.

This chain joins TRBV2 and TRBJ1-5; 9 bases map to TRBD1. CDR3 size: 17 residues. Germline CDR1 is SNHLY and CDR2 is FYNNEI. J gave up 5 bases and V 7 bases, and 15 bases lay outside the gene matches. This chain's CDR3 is CASTFPGQGSFDQPQHF. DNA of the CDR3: TGTGCCAGCACTTTCCCGGGACAGGGTAGCTTCGATCAGCCCCAGCATTTT.

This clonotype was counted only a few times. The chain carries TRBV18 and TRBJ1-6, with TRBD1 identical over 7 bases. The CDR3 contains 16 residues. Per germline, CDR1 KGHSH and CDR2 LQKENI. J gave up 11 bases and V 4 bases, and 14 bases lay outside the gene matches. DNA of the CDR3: TGTGCCAGCTCACTTGACAGGGCGTTGTGGAATCCACCCCTCCACTTT. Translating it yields CASSLDRALWNPPLHF.

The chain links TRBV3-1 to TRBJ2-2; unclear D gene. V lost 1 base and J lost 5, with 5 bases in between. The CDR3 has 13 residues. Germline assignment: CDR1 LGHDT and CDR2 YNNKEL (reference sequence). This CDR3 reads CASSQVETGELFF. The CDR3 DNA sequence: TGTGCCAGCAGCCAAGTCGAAACCGGGGAGCTGTTTTTT.

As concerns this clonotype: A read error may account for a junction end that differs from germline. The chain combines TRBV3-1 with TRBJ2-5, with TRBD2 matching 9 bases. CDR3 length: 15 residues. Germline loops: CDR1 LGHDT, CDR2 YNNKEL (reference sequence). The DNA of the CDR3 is TGTGCCAGCAGTCGACTAGCGGCCCGAGGGGAGACCCGGTACTTC. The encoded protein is CASSRLAARGETRYF.

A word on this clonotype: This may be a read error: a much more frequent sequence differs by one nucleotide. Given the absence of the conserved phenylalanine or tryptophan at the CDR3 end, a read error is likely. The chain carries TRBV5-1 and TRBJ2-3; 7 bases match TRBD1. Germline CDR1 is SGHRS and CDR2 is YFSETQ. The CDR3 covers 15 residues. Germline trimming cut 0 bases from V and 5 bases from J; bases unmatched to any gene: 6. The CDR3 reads CASSLEGGAIDTQYL. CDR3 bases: TGCGCCAGCAGCTTGGAAGGGGGCGCGATAGATACGCAGTATTTG.